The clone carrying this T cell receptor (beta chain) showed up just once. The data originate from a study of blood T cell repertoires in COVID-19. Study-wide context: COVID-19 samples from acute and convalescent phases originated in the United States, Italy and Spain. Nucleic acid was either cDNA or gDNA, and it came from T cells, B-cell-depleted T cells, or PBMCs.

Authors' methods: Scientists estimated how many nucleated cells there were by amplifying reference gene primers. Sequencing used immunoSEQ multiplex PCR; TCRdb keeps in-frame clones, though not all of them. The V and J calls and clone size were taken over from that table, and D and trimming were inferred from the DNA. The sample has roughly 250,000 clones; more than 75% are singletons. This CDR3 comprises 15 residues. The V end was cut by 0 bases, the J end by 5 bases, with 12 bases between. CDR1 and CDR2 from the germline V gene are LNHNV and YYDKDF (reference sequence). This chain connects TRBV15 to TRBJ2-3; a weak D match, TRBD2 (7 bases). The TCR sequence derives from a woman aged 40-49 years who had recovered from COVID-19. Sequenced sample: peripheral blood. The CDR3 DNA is TGTGCCACCAGCAGAGATGGGGGGGGGCAAGATACGCAGTATTTT. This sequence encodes CATSRDGGGQDTQYF.